These 8 T cell receptor beta chains originate from one sample sequenced in a study of cytomegalovirus exposure and HLA in healthy donors. Researchers ran the PCR with 60 Vbeta and 13 Jbeta primers. Some clones are missing from TCRdb's copy, which holds only in-frame ones; the method was immunoSEQ multiplex PCR. The sample lists 150,000 or so clones; 60% to 85% were seen once. The sequenced sample was PBMCs. The receptors come from a man in his forties in good health and CMV-seropositive.

The chain employs TRBV27 and TRBJ2-2; D unclear. This CDR3 contains 13 residues. V dropped 6 bases and J dropped 4 bases, with 9 bases sitting between them. Germline lookup yields CDR1 MNHEY and CDR2 SMNVEV (reference sequence). CDR3 protein: CASRPPSTGELFF. The CDR3 nucleotides are TGTGCCAGCAGACCCCCTAGCACCGGGGAGCTGTTTTTT.

Regarding this clone: At the DNA level, this CDR3 is encoded by other sequences in the same sample as well. The chain combines TRBV18 with TRBJ1-4, with TRBD1 identical over 7 bases. CDR3 length equals 14 residues. After removal of 3 bases from V and 8 bases from J, the junction contained 6 bases not matched to a gene. The germline CDR1 and CDR2 sequences are KGHSH and LQKENI. CDR3 region: CASSPRGADEKLFF. The DNA for the CDR3 is TGTGCCAGCTCACCCAGGGGGGCGGACGAAAAACTGTTTTTT.

This clone was detected only once. The J gene is TRBJ2-5, the V gene TRBV5-6, with D possibly being TRBD2 (6 bases). Germline V gives CDR1 SGHDT, CDR2 YYEEEE. V was cut by 2 bases and J by 5 bases, with 10 bases left in between. The CDR3 length is 13 residues. The CDR3 spells CASSFGTEETQYF. CDR3 in DNA: TGTGCCAGCAGCTTTGGGACTGAGGAGACCCAGTACTTC.

This clone was seen a single time. The V gene is TRBV7-9, the J gene TRBJ2-7; TRBD1 matches at 7 bases. CDR3 size: 11 residues. CDR1 and CDR2 from the germline V gene are SEHNR and FQNEAQ (reference sequence). J lost 11 bases, V lost 2 bases, and 3 bases had no gene match. In DNA, the CDR3 is TGTGCCAGCAGCTTATCTGGACAGGAGTACTTC. Translation: CASSLSGQEYF.

This clone has just a few counts. The chain has TRBV20-1 and TRBJ2-5; D call uncertain. CDR1 and CDR2 (germline): DFQATT, SNEGSKA (reference sequence). The CDR3 has 11 amino acids. Trimming removed 4 bases from V and 7 bases from J, with 10 bases in between. CDR3 region: CSATKGGTQYF. The CDR3 DNA reads TGCAGTGCTACCAAAGGCGGGACCCAGTACTTC.

The chain links TRBV29-1 to TRBJ2-7; D possibly corresponds to TRBD1 (5 bases). CDR3 length: 13 amino acids. CDR1 and CDR2 (germline): SQVTM, ANQGSEA. Deletions cut 4 bases from V and 4 bases from J, with 14 bases between. The CDR3 spells CSVGSGSSYEQYF. The CDR3 DNA sequence: TGCAGCGTTGGGTCAGGGTCTTCGTACGAGCAGTACTTC.

This rearrangement joins TRBV5-4 to TRBJ2-7, with 7 bases identical to TRBD1. Germline CDR1 is SGHNT and CDR2 is YYREEE (reference sequence). Trimming removed 4 bases from V and 5 bases from J; junction bases left unmatched: 6. CDR3 length: 13 residues. In DNA form, the CDR3 reads TGTGCCAGCAGCATAGACAGGGATGACGAGCAGTACTTC. Protein product: CASSIDRDDEQYF.

The rearrangement uses TRBV5-5 and TRBJ2-5; tentative D call: TRBD2 (6 bases). The germline CDR1 and CDR2 sequences are SGHKS and YYEKEE (reference sequence). The length of the CDR3 is 15 residues. Trimming cost V 2 bases and J 4 bases, with 15 bases left between them. The CDR3 DNA reads TGTGCCAGCAGCTTATTAACAGGAGGGTTAGAGACCCAGTACTTC. Amino acid sequence: CASSLLTGGLETQYF.